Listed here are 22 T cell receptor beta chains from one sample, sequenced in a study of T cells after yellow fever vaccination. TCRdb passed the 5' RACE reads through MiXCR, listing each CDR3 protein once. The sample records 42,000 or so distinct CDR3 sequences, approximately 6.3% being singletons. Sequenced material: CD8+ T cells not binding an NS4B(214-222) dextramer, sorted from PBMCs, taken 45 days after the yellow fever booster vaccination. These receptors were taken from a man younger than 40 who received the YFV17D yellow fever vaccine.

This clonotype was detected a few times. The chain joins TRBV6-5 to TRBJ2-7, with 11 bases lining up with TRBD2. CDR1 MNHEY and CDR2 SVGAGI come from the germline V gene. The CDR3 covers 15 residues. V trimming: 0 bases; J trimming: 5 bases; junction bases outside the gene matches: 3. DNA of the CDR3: TGTGCCAGCAGTTACTCGACTAGCGGGATGCACGAGCAGTACTTC. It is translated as CASSYSTSGMHEQYF.

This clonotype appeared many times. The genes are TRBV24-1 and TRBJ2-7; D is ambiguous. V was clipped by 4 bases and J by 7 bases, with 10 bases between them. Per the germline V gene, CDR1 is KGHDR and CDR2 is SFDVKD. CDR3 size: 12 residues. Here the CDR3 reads CATSDRVGEQYF. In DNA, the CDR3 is TGTGCCACCAGTGACCGTGTGGGGGAGCAGTACTTC.

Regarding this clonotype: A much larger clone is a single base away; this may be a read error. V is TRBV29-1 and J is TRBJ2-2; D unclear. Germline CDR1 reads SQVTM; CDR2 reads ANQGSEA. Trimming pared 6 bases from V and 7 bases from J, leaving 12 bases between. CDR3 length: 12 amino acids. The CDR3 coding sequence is TGCAGCGTGACGGACGCGGTCGGGGAGCTGTTTTTT. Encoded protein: CSVTDAVGELFF.

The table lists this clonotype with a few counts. CDR3 loop: CSARDDGRAMGANVLTF. DNA of the CDR3: TGCAGTGCTAGAGATGACGGGAGGGCCATGGGGGCCAACGTCCTGACTTTC. V usage is TRBV20-1 and J usage is TRBJ2-6; TRBD2 aligns across 8 bases. Per germline, CDR1 DFQATT and CDR2 SNEGSKA (reference sequence). V dropped 0 bases and J dropped 4; count of bases not matched to a gene: 8. This CDR3 spans 17 amino acids.

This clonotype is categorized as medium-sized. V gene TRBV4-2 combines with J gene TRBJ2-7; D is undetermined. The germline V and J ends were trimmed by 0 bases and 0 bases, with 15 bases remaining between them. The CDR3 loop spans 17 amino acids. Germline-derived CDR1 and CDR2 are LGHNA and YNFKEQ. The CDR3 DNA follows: TGTGCCAGCAGCCAAGATCGTTGGCAGGTCAGCTCCTACGAGCAGTACTTC. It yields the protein CASSQDRWQVSSYEQYF.

The DNA of the CDR3 is TGCTGGGCTAGAGATTTATCCGCGACTAGCGGGGCTAGCACAGATACGCAGTATTTT. Residues: CWARDLSATSGASTDTQYF. The chain has TRBV20-1 and TRBJ2-3, with TRBD2 identical over 11 bases. Germline assignment: CDR1 DFQATT and CDR2 SNEGSKA (reference sequence). The CDR3 totals 19 residues.

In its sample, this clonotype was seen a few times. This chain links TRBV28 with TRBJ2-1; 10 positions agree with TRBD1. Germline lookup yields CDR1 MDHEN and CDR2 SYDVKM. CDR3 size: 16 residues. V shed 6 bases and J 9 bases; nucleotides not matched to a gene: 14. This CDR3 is CASSPPSGTGVGEQFF. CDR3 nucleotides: TGTGCCAGCAGCCCCCCCTCCGGGACAGGGGTCGGTGAGCAGTTCTTC.

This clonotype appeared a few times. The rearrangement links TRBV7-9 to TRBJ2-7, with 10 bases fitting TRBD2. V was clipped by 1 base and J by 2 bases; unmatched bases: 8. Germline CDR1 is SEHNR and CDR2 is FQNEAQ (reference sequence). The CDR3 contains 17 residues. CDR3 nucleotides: TGTGCCAGCAGCTTAGTAGTACTAGCGGGACCGACCTACGAGCAGTACTTC. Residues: CASSLVVLAGPTYEQYF. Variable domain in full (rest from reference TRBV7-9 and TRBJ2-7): DTGVSQNPRHKITKRGQNVTFRCDPISEHNRLYWYRQTLGQGPEFLTYFQNEAQLEKSRLLSDRFSAERPKGSFSTLEIQRTEQGDSAMYLCASSLVVLAGPTYEQYFGPGTRLTVT.

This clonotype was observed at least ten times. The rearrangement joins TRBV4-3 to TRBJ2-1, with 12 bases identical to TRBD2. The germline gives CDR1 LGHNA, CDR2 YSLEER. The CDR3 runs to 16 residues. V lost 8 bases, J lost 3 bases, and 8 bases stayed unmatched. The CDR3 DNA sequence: TGCGCCAGCGGACCTAGGGGACTAGCGGGCTACAATGAGCAGTTCTTC. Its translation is CASGPRGLAGYNEQFF.

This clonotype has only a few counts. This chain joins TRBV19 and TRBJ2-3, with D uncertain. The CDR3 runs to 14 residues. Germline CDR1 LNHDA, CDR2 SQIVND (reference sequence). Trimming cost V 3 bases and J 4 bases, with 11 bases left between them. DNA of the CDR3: TGTGCCAGTAGTATGCCCCTGGCCCCAGATACGCAGTATTTT. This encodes CASSMPLAPDTQYF.

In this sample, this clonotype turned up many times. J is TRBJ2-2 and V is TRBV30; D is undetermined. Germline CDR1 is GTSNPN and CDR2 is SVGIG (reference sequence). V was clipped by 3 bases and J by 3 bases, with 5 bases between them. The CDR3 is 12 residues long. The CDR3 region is CAWREHTGELFF. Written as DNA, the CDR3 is TGTGCCTGGAGGGAACACACCGGGGAGCTGTTTTTT.

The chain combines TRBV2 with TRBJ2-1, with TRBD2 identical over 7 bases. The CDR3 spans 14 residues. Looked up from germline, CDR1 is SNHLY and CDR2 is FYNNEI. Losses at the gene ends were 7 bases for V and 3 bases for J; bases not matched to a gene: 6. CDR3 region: CASNRAGLYNEQFF. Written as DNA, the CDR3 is TGTGCCAGCAATCGAGCGGGACTCTACAATGAGCAGTTCTTC.

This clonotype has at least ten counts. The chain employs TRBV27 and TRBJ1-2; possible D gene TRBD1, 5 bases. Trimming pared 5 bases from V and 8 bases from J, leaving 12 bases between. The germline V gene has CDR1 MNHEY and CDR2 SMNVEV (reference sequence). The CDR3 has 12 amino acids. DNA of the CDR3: TGTGCCAGCAGTAATGGGGCAGGGGGCTACACCTTC. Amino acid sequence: CASSNGAGGYTF.

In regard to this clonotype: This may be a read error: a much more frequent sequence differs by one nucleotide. The CDR3 nucleotides are TGTGCCAGCAGCTACCGCGGGAGCCGAGGCGGGGAGCTGTTTTTT. It encodes CASSYRGSRGGELFF. The genes are TRBV13 and TRBJ2-2; 7 nucleotides match TRBD2. Germline V CDR1 and CDR2: PRHDT, FYEKMQ (reference sequence). The CDR3 loop spans 15 amino acids. J gave up 7 bases and V 4 bases, and 9 bases lay outside the gene matches.

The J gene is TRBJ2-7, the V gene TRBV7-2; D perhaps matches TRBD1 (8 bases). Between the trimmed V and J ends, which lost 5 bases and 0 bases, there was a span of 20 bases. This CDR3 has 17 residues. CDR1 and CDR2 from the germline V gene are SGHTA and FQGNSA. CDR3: CASSHRGGLAVSYEQYF. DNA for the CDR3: TGTGCCAGCAGCCACAGGGGGGGGCTAGCGGTCTCCTACGAGCAGTACTTC.

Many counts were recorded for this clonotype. The CDR3 reads CASSLSGLLAGELFF. The CDR3 nucleotides are TGTGCCAGCAGTTTATCAGGGTTACTGGCCGGGGAGCTGTTTTTT. V and J are TRBV28 and TRBJ2-2, with D perhaps matching TRBD1 (5 bases). The CDR3 is made up of 15 amino acids. Deletions cut 1 base from V and 6 bases from J, with 12 bases between. Looked up from germline, CDR1 is MDHEN and CDR2 is SYDVKM.

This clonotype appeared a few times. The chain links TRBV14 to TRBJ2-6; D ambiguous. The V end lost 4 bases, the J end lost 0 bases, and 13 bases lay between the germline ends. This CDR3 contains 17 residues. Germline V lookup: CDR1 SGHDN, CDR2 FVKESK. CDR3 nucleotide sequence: TGTGCCAGCAGCCCATACAAAGTGCACTCTGGGGCCAACGTCCTGACTTTC. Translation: CASSPYKVHSGANVLTF.

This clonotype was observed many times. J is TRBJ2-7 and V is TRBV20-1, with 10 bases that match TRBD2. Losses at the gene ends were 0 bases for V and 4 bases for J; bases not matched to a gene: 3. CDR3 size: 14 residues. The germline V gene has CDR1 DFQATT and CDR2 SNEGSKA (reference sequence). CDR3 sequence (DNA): TGCAGTGCTAGAGATCAGCGGGAGGGGTACGAGCAGTACTTC. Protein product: CSARDQREGYEQYF.

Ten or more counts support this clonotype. The CDR3 DNA reads TGTGCCTCTGACCCCCCGGACACCGGGGAGCTGTTTTTT. Its translation is CASDPPDTGELFF. This chain joins TRBV30 and TRBJ2-2; D is ambiguous. The CDR3 is 13 residues long. Germline-derived CDR1 and CDR2 are GTSNPN and SVGIG (reference sequence). V lost 7 bases, J lost 3 bases, and 12 bases lay in between.

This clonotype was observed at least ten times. The CDR3 DNA reads as TGCGCCAGCAGCTTGGACACCGGGACAGGAACTCTGGGGGTCTACGAGCAGTACTTC. This translates into CASSLDTGTGTLGVYEQYF. This chain connects TRBV5-1 to TRBJ2-7; TRBD1 matches 8 bases. Trimming at V came to 0 bases and at J to 3 bases, leaving 17 bases not matched to a gene. This CDR3 region has 19 residues. Germline V lookup: CDR1 SGHRS, CDR2 YFSETQ. Drawing the rest from reference TRBV5-1 and TRBJ2-7, the complete variable domain is KAGVTQTPRYLIKTRGQQVTLSCSPISGHRSVSWYQQTPGQGLQFLFEYFSETQRNKGNFPGRFSGRQFSNSRSEMNVSTLELGDSALYLCASSLDTGTGTLGVYEQYFGPGTRLTVT.

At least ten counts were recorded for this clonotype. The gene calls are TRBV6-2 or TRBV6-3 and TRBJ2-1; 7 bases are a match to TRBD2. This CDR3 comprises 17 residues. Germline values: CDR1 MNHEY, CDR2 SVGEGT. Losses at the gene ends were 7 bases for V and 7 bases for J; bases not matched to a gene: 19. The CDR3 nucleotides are TGTGCCAGCACCTCAATTGTAGTGGCGGGAGTGTTGAATGAGCAGTTCTTC. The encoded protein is CASTSIVVAGVLNEQFF.

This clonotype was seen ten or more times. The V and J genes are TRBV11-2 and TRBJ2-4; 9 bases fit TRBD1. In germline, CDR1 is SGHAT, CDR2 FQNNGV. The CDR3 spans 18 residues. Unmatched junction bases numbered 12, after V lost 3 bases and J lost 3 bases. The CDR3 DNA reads TGTGCCAGCAGCTTTGGGACAGGGTATTGGTTTGGCAAAAACATTCAGTACTTC. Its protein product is CASSFGTGYWFGKNIQYF. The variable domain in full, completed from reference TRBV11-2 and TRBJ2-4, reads EAGVAQSPRYKIIEKRQSVAFWCNPISGHATLYWYQQILGQGPKLLIQFQNNGVVDDSQLPKDRFSAERLKGVDSTLKIQPAKLEDSAVYLCASSFGTGYWFGKNIQYFGAGTRLSVL.